This paragraph reports one TCR beta chain. The target antigen is unknown. The data derive from a study of response to subunit inactivated influenza vaccine. Overall study results and limits: Few additional T cells are recruited per seasonal influenza vaccination, authors suggested.

CDR3 length: 14 residues. V lost 2 bases and J 4 bases, leaving 10 bases between the germline ends. Germline values: CDR1 ENHRY, CDR2 SYGVKD. TCRdb independently ran MiXCR on the RT-PCR reads; one entry per CDR3 protein. Of 450,000 to 600,000 distinct CDR3 sequences in the sample, about 15% are singletons; the top ten hold roughly 3%. The source is a man aged 50-75 years who received an inactivated influenza vaccine. The chain links TRBV10-3 to TRBJ2-3, with a possible D match to TRBD1 (5 bases). Sequencing was performed on CD4+ T cells sorted from PBMCs, taken about 24 months after vaccination. CDR3 sequence (DNA): TGTGCCATCAGTGAGACCATGGGGCCAGATACGCAGTATTTT. It codes for CAISETMGPDTQYF.